Below are 28 T cell receptor beta chains sequenced from a single sample in a study of blood T cell repertoires in COVID-19. The data were produced by immunoSEQ multiplex PCR, yet TCRdb's version contains in-frame clones alone and is incomplete. The sample lists roughly 140,000 clones; more than 80% were seen once. The sequenced sample was peripheral blood. These receptors were taken from a human donor in a cohort sampled during active COVID-19.

This chain connects TRBV9 to TRBJ1-2, with D unresolved. Trimming pared 0 bases from V and 3 bases from J, leaving 12 bases between. The CDR3 consists of 15 residues. Germline V gene sequence: CDR1 SGDLS, CDR2 YYNGEE. CDR3 residues: CASSVAPGLDYGYTF. CDR3 DNA: TGTGCCAGCAGCGTAGCCCCGGGTTTGGACTATGGCTACACCTTC.

The chain uses TRBV19 and TRBJ2-3, with unresolved D. This CDR3 comprises 12 residues. Deletions cut 3 bases from V and 3 bases from J, with 4 bases between. Germline V CDR1 and CDR2: LNHDA, SQIVND (reference sequence). The CDR3 loop is CASSIQTDTQYF. Written as DNA, the CDR3 is TGTGCCAGTAGTATCCAGACAGATACGCAGTATTTT.

The chain employs TRBV18 and TRBJ2-1, with 9 bases fitting TRBD2. This CDR3 contains 16 residues. Per the germline V gene, CDR1 is KGHSH and CDR2 is LQKENI. V dropped 2 bases and J dropped 6; count of bases not matched to a gene: 8. The CDR3 DNA reads TGTGCCAGCTCACCAATCAGCGGGGGGATCATCAATGAGCAGTTCTTC. Its translation: CASSPISGGIINEQFF.

The V call is TRBV7-8, the J call TRBJ2-1; 8 positions match TRBD2. Germline lookup yields CDR1 SGHVS and CDR2 FQNEAQ. V gave up 4 bases and J gave up 0 bases; unmatched junction bases: 5. The CDR3 is made up of 16 amino acids. CDR3 amino acids: CASSSGLVGSYNEQFF. CDR3 DNA: TGTGCCAGCAGCTCGGGACTAGTGGGCTCCTACAATGAGCAGTTCTTC.

This chain links TRBV5-1 with TRBJ2-7, with TRBD2 identical over 11 bases. The trim removed 4 bases at V and 6 bases at J, leaving 15 bases unmatched. There are 17 residues in the CDR3. The germline V gene encodes CDR1 SGHRS and CDR2 YFSETQ. CDR3 amino acids: CASSLPASGGFRSEQYF. In DNA form, the CDR3 reads TGCGCCAGCAGCCTCCCGGCTAGCGGGGGGTTCCGGAGCGAGCAGTACTTC.

In its sample, this clone was seen a few times. This chain uses TRBV5-1 with TRBJ1-2; 7 bases agree with TRBD1. After removal of 0 bases from V and 4 bases from J, the junction contained 3 bases not matched to a gene. The V gene's germline CDR1 is SGHRS and CDR2 YFSETQ. The CDR3 length is 14 residues. The CDR3 sequence is CASSLGDSRYGYTF. In nucleotides, the CDR3 is TGCGCCAGCAGCTTGGGGGACAGCCGCTATGGCTACACCTTC.

The J gene is TRBJ2-5, the V gene TRBV19; a weak D match, TRBD1 (6 bases). V was shortened by 6 bases and J by 5 bases, with 13 bases between the two germline ends. This CDR3 contains 13 residues. The germline gives CDR1 LNHDA, CDR2 SQIVND (reference sequence). This CDR3 reads CASSQGLAETQYF. The CDR3 region has the DNA TGTGCCAGTAGCCAGGGGCTAGCTGAGACCCAGTACTTC. Based on the CDR3 plus reference TRBV19 and TRBJ2-5, the full variable domain is DGGITQSPKYLFRKEGQNVTLSCEQNLNHDAMYWYRQDPGQGLRLIYYSQIVNDFQKGDIAEGYSVSREKKESFPLTVTSAQKNPTAFYLCASSQGLAETQYFGPGTRLLVL.

This chain links TRBV18 with TRBJ1-1, with D unresolved. The germline V gene has CDR1 KGHSH and CDR2 LQKENI. The germline V and J ends were trimmed by 2 bases and 5 bases, with 12 bases remaining between them. This CDR3 is 14 amino acids long. CDR3 residues: CASSPEPAGTEAFF. CDR3 bases: TGTGCCAGCTCACCAGAACCCGCGGGGACTGAAGCTTTCTTT.

The V and J genes are TRBV9 and TRBJ2-3; TRBD2 agrees at 10 bases. With V trimmed by 1 base and J by 1 base, 3 bases remained unmatched. This CDR3 has 16 amino acids. Looked up from germline, CDR1 is SGDLS and CDR2 is YYNGEE. CDR3 loop: CASSVSGGVGTDTQYF. Here the CDR3 DNA reads TGTGCCAGCAGCGTAAGCGGGGGGGTGGGCACAGATACGCAGTATTTT.

The CDR3 DNA is TGTGCCAGCAGACAGGGGGTCGACGAGCAGTACTTC. As protein: CASRQGVDEQYF. The genes are TRBV6-5 and TRBJ2-7; 8 bases are a match to TRBD1. Germline loops: CDR1 MNHEY, CDR2 SVGAGI. The V segment lost 6 bases and the J segment 5 bases; nucleotides outside the gene matches: 3. The CDR3 sequence is 12 residues long.

V usage is TRBV7-6 and J usage is TRBJ1-2; D gene unclear. The CDR3 extends over 12 amino acids. V lost 5 bases and J lost 4, with 8 bases in between. CDR1 and CDR2 from the germline V gene are SGHVS and FNYEAQ. CDR3 sequence reads: CASSPDFYGYTF. The CDR3 DNA is TGTGCCAGCAGCCCGGACTTCTATGGCTACACCTTC.

The gene calls are TRBV6-2 or TRBV6-3 and TRBJ2-5; D not resolved. CDR1 and CDR2 (germline): MNHEY, SVGEGT. This CDR3 contains 15 residues. The ends were cut back, 0 bases at V and 3 bases at J, with 11 bases in the middle. For the CDR3, the DNA is TGTGCCAGCAGTTACTCGAATGGCCTAGAAGAGACCCAGTACTTC. The encoded protein is CASSYSNGLEETQYF.

The genes are TRBV2 and TRBJ1-1; a weak D match, TRBD1 (6 bases). V lost 3 bases and J 3 bases, leaving 8 bases between the germline ends. Germline V lookup: CDR1 SNHLY, CDR2 FYNNEI. CDR3 length: 13 amino acids. The DNA for the CDR3 is TGTGCCAGCAGTGAGCCAGGGGACACTGAAGCTTTCTTT. Protein sequence: CASSEPGDTEAFF.

CDR3 DNA sequence: TGTGCCAGCAGCTTAGTTACAGGGTCCACTGAAGCTTTCTTT. This encodes CASSLVTGSTEAFF. The chain links TRBV7-9 to TRBJ1-1, with D possibly being TRBD1 (6 bases). Per the germline V gene, CDR1 is SEHNR and CDR2 is FQNEAQ (reference sequence). Trimming removed 1 base from V and 4 bases from J, with 10 bases in between. The CDR3 runs 14 residues.

This chain links TRBV19 with TRBJ2-7; 11 nucleotides agree with TRBD2. V shed 4 bases and J 5 bases; nucleotides not matched to a gene: 7. This CDR3 contains 15 residues. Germline CDR1 is LNHDA and CDR2 is SQIVND (reference sequence). This CDR3 is CASSNPGLAVNEQYF. CDR3 DNA sequence: TGTGCCAGTAGTAACCCGGGACTAGCGGTGAACGAGCAGTACTTC.

This chain uses TRBV2 with TRBJ2-1, with D perhaps matching TRBD2 (5 bases). With 0 bases removed from V and 4 bases from J, the gap between germline ends came to 10 bases. Germline V gives CDR1 SNHLY, CDR2 FYNNEI. This CDR3 is 15 amino acids long. CDR3 sequence reads: CASSEALRGYNEQFF. The CDR3 nucleotides read TGTGCCAGCAGTGAAGCCTTACGGGGATACAATGAGCAGTTCTTC.

V gene TRBV20-1 combines with J gene TRBJ2-5; tentative D call: TRBD2 (5 bases). The V gene's germline CDR1 is DFQATT and CDR2 SNEGSKA (reference sequence). V was cut by 5 bases and J by 10 bases, with 14 bases left in between. This CDR3 is 11 amino acids long. The CDR3 DNA reads TGCAGTGCTCCGCGGGTCGGGGTCCAGTACTTC. As protein: CSAPRVGVQYF.

V and J are TRBV4-1 and TRBJ2-7, with 10 bases fitting TRBD1. Losses at the gene ends were 3 bases for V and 3 bases for J; bases not matched to a gene: 8. Germline CDR1 and CDR2: MGHRA and YSYEKL. The CDR3 consists of 16 residues. The CDR3 sequence: CASSQIKGQGIYEQYF. The CDR3 nucleotides read TGCGCCAGCAGCCAGATCAAGGGACAGGGGATCTACGAGCAGTACTTC.

J is TRBJ2-7 and V is TRBV30, with D maybe TRBD2 (6 bases). Germline-derived CDR1 and CDR2 are GTSNPN and SVGIG (reference sequence). Trimming took off 0 bases at V and 0 bases at J, with 12 bases between the two ends. The CDR3 has 15 residues. The CDR3, as DNA: TGTGCCTGGAGTGTAGGGACTCTTAACTCCTACGAGCAGTACTTC. Its translation is CAWSVGTLNSYEQYF. Combining the CDR3 with reference TRBV30 and TRBJ2-7 gives the whole variable domain SQTIHQWPATLVQPVGSPLSLECTVEGTSNPNLYWYRQAAGRGLQLLFYSVGIGQISSEVPQNLSASRPQDRQFILSSKKLLLSDSGFYLCAWSVGTLNSYEQYFGPGTRLTVT.

The chain has TRBV9 and TRBJ2-3; TRBD2 agrees at 12 bases. J gave up 2 bases and V 2 bases, and 3 bases lay outside the gene matches. This CDR3 region has 16 residues. The germline V gene encodes CDR1 SGDLS and CDR2 YYNGEE. The CDR3: CASSVRTSGVTDTQYF. The DNA of the CDR3 is TGTGCCAGCAGCGTCCGGACTAGCGGGGTCACAGATACGCAGTATTTT.

CDR3 coding DNA: TGTGCCAGCAGCAAATGGTCGAGGAACAGGGTTGTGTTCGAGCAGTACTTC. This encodes CASSKWSRNRVVFEQYF. V and J are TRBV21-1 and TRBJ2-7; the table's TRBD1 call for D was not verified on the DNA. TRBV21-1 is a documented pseudogene. The length of the CDR3 is 17 residues.

The rearrangement uses TRBV5-1 and TRBJ2-1; 11 positions match TRBD2. V shed 0 bases and J 8 bases; nucleotides not matched to a gene: 13. The V gene's germline CDR1 is SGHRS and CDR2 YFSETQ. The CDR3 contains 18 residues. For the CDR3, the DNA is TGCGCCAGCAGCTTGGTTGGTAGCGGGGGGGCCTTCCTTCATGAGCAGTTCTTC. Protein: CASSLVGSGGAFLHEQFF.

The chain joins TRBV5-6 to TRBJ2-7, with 8 bases matching TRBD2. V lost 4 bases, J lost 5 bases, and 14 bases stayed unmatched. The CDR3 spans 16 residues. Germline V gives CDR1 SGHDT, CDR2 YYEEEE. The CDR3 nucleotides are TGTGCCAGCAGCCCCGCGGGGGGACTGATCTTACACGAGCAGTACTTC. It yields the protein CASSPAGGLILHEQYF.

This clone was seen only once. V is TRBV2 and J is TRBJ1-1; 8 nucleotides align to TRBD1. Per the germline V gene, CDR1 is SNHLY and CDR2 is FYNNEI. The CDR3 sequence is 16 residues long. Trimming took 8 bases from V and 0 from J; bases not matched to a gene: 11. The CDR3 loop reads CASLLGGQGLNTEAFF. CDR3 sequence (DNA): TGTGCCAGCCTCCTTGGCGGACAGGGCCTGAACACTGAAGCTTTCTTT.

The V gene is TRBV3-1 (or the pseudogene TRBV3-2), the J gene TRBJ1-6; D is undetermined. CDR3 length equals 14 residues. In germline, CDR1 is LGHDT, CDR2 YNNKEL (reference sequence). Trimming cost V 1 base and J 7 bases, with 8 bases left between them. CDR3 DNA sequence: TGTGCCAGCAGCCAAGCGGTACGCAATTCACCCCTCCACTTT. It translates to CASSQAVRNSPLHF.

The chain is built from TRBV7-9 and TRBJ1-1; no clear D gene. V dropped 8 bases and J dropped 4 bases, with 14 bases sitting between them. The CDR3 loop spans 13 amino acids. Looked up from germline, CDR1 is SEHNR and CDR2 is FQNEAQ (reference sequence). The CDR3 DNA is TGTGCCAGCGGTAAAATGACGGGCACTGAAGCTTTCTTT. Its protein is CASGKMTGTEAFF.

Remarks on this clone: One end of the junction varies from germline; a read error may be responsible. The chain combines TRBV12-3 or TRBV12-4 with TRBJ2-1, with 13 bases fitting TRBD2. The CDR3 consists of 13 residues. CDR3 DNA sequence: TGTGCCAGCAGGCCCTTGACTAGCGGGGGGATAATCTTC. This sequence encodes CASRPLTSGGIIF.

The V call is TRBV9, the J call TRBJ1-2; D may be TRBD1 (6 bases). V was cut by 6 bases and J by 5 bases, with 11 bases left in between. Germline CDR1 is SGDLS and CDR2 is YYNGEE. The CDR3 loop spans 12 amino acids. CDR3 region: CASKGVEYGYTF. The CDR3 DNA follows: TGTGCCAGCAAGGGGGTGGAGTATGGCTACACCTTC. The entire variable domain, with the rest obtained from reference TRBV9 and TRBJ1-2, is as follows: DSGVTQTPKHLITATGQRVTLRCSPRSGDLSVYWYQQSLDQGLQFLIQYYNGEERAKGNILERFSAQQFPDLHSELNLSSLELGDSALYFCASKGVEYGYTFGSGTRLTVV.